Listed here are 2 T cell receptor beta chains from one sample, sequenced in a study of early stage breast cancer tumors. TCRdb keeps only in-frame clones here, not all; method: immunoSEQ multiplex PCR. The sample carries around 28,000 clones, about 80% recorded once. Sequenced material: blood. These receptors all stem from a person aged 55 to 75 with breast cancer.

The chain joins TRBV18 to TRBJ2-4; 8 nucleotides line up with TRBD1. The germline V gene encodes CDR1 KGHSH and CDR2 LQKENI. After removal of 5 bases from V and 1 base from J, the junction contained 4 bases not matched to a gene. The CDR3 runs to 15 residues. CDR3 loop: CASSDQGAAKNIQYF. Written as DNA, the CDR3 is TGTGCCAGCTCAGATCAGGGGGCGGCCAAAAACATTCAGTACTTC.

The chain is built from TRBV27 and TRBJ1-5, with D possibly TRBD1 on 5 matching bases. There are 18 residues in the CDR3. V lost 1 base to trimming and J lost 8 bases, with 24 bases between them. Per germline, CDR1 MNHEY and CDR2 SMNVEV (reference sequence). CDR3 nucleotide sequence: TGTGCCAGCAGTTTATATGCTCCCGGGGTGCAGGGAGGAAAGCCCCAGCATTTT. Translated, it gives CASSLYAPGVQGGKPQHF.